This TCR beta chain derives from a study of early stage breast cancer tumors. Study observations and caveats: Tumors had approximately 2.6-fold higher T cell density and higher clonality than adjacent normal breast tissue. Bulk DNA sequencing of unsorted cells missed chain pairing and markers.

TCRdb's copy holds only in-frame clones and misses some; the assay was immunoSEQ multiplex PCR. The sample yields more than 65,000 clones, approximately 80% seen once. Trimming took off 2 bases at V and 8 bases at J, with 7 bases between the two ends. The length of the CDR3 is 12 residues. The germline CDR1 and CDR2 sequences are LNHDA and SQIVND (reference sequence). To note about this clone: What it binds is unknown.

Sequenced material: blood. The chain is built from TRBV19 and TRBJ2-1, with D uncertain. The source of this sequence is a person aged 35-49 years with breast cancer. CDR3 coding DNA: TGTGCCAGTAGTATACTAATGGATGAGCAGTTCTTC. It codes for CASSILMDEQFF.